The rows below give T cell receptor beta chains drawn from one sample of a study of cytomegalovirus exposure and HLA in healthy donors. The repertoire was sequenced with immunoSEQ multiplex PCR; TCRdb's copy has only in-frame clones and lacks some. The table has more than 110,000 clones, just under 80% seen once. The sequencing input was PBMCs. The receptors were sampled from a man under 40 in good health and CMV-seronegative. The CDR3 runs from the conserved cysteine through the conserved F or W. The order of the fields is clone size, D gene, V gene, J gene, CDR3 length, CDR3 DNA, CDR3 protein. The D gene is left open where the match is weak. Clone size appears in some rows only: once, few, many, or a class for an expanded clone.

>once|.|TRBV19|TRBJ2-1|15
TGTGCCAGTAGCCCCGGAGGGCTCCCCTTCAATGAGCAGTTCTTC
CASSPGGLPFNEQFF
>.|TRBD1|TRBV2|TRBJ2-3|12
TGTGCCAGCAGTGAAACAGGGGGCGGGCAGTATTTT
CASSETGGGQYF
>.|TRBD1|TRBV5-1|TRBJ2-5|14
TGCGCCAGCAGCGGACAGGGGGCCGAGGAGACCCAGTACTTC
CASSGQGAEETQYF
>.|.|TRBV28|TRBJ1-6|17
TGTGCCAGCAGTCCACCCGTCGGGGGGAGATTCAATTCACCCCTCCACTTT
CASSPPVGGRFNSPLHF
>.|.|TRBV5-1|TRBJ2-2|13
TGCGCCATCTCCTCAGGGTCCCCCGGGGAGCTGTTTTTT
CAISSGSPGELFF
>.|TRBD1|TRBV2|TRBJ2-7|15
TGTGCCAGCAGCGTTGGGAGGGACAGGGTCTACGAGCAGTACTTC
CASSVGRDRVYEQYF
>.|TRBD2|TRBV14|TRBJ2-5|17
TGTGCCAGCAGCCAAGGGGTAATAGCGGGAGGCGTAGAGACCCAGTACTTC
CASSQGVIAGGVETQYF
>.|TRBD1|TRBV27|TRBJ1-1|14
TGTGCCAGCAGGAGACAGGGGACGAACACTGAAGCTTTCTTT
CASRRQGTNTEAFF
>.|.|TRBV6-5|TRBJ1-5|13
TGTGCCAGCAGTTACCGCGGGCATCAGCCCCAGCATTTT
CASSYRGHQPQHF
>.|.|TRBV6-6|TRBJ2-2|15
TGTGCCGGCCGGGACTTCGGGTCGGACACCGGGGAGCTGTTTTTT
CAGRDFGSDTGELFF
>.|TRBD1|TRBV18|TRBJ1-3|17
TGTGCCAGCTCACCGGGACAGGGGTTAATTGCTGGAAACACCATATATTTT
CASSPGQGLIAGNTIYF
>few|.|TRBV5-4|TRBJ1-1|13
TGTGCCAGCAGCTTGGGGGAGTTGACTGAAGCTTTCTTT
CASSLGELTEAFF
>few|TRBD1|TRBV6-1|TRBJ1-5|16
TGTGCCAGCAGTGTTACGACAGGGGGCTGGTATCAGCCCCAGCATTTT
CASSVTTGGWYQPQHF
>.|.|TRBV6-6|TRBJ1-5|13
TGTGCCAGCGGCCACCGTAGCAATCAGCCCCAGCATTTT
CASGHRSNQPQHF
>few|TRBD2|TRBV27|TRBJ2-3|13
TGTGCCAGCCAGGGACTAGCGGGGTATACGCAGTATTTT
CASQGLAGYTQYF
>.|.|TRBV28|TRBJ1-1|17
.
CASSTSDRGVPNTEAFF
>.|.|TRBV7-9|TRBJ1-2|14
TGTGCCAGCAGCCAATTACGACATTCTGGGGGCTACACCTTC
CASSQLRHSGGYTF
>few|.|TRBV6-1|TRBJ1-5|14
TGTGCCAGCAGTGAAGTGGCTAGCAATCAGCCCCAGCATTTT
CASSEVASNQPQHF
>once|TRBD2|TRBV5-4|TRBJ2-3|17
TGTGCCAGCAGCCCCTTGGAGCGGGGGGGCTCCACAGATACGCAGTATTTT
CASSPLERGGSTDTQYF
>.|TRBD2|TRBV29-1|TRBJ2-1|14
TGCAGCGTTGAAACTAGCGGGAGCTACAATGAGCAGTTCTTC
CSVETSGSYNEQFF
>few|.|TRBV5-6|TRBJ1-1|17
TGTGCCAGCAGCTTGCGGCTCGACGGGAGGAGGAACACTGAAGCTTTCTTT
CASSLRLDGRRNTEAFF
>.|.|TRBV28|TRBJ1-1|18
TGTGCCAGCAGCCCACAGGGTTGGGTGGATACCTTGAACACTGAAGCTTTCTTT
CASSPQGWVDTLNTEAFF
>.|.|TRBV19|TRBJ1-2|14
TGTGCCAGTAGTATCCCCCCAAGGGGCTATGGCTACACCTTC
CASSIPPRGYGYTF
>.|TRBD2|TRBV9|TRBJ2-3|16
TGTGCCAGCAGCGCTCCGACTAGCGGAATCACAGATACGCAGTATTTT
CASSAPTSGITDTQYF
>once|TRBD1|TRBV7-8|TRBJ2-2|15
TGTGCCAGCAGCTTAGCCTACAGGGGCGCCGGGGAGCTGTTTTTT
CASSLAYRGAGELFF
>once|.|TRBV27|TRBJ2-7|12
TGTGCCAGCCGAGAGGGTCCGTACGAGCAGTACTTC
CASREGPYEQYF
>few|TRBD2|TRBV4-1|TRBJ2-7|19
TGCGCCAGCAGCCAAGTAGCGGGGAACTCCCCCCCTGGGGGCTACGAGCAGTACTTC
CASSQVAGNSPPGGYEQYF
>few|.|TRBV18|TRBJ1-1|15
TGTGCCAGCTCACGAGAATCCGGGGGGCGGACTGAAGCTTTCTTT
CASSRESGGRTEAFF
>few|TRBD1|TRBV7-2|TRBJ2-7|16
TGTGCCAGCAGTCGCCATACAGGGGGCAGTAGCTACGAGCAGTACTTC
CASSRHTGGSSYEQYF
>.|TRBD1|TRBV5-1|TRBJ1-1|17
TGCGCCAGCAGCTTGGGGGGGACAGTTAAGTTAAACACTGAAGCTTTCTTT
CASSLGGTVKLNTEAFF
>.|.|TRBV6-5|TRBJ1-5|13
TGTGCCAGCGGCCAGGGAATTAATCAGCCCCAGCATTTT
CASGQGINQPQHF
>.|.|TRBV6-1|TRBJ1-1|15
TGTGCCAGCAGTGAAAGGAGGTCGGGGAACACTGAAGCTTTCTTT
CASSERRSGNTEAFF
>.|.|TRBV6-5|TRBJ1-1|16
TGTGCCAGCAGTTACTCCTCTTATACGGGGTTCACTGAAGCTTTCTTT
CASSYSSYTGFTEAFF